The 11 T cell receptor beta chains below were found in one sample sequenced in a study of T cell responses to AZD1222 COVID-19 vaccine. Assay used: immunoSEQ multiplex PCR; TCRdb lists only in-frame clones, some missing. The sample includes roughly 91,000 clones, about 88% seen only once; the top ten take 3%. The sequenced sample was peripheral blood, obtained on day 0 of AZD1222 vaccination. The receptors stem from an adult in good health.

The rearrangement links TRBV19 to TRBJ2-1, with 7 bases fitting TRBD2. The germline V gene encodes CDR1 LNHDA and CDR2 SQIVND (reference sequence). CDR3 length: 16 residues. The ends lost 0 bases at V and 8 bases at J; junction bases unmatched: 10. The CDR3 region has the DNA TGTGCCAGTAGTATAGATCTAGGGACTACTTTCGATGAGCAGTTCTTC. This encodes CASSIDLGTTFDEQFF.

The chain is built from TRBV6-5 and TRBJ1-2; the D is unclear. V dropped 6 bases and J dropped 8 bases, with 16 bases sitting between them. The CDR3 length is 13 residues. Germline CDR1 is MNHEY and CDR2 is SVGAGI. Here the CDR3 reads CASRTEGLGGYTF. The CDR3 DNA is TGTGCCAGCAGAACGGAGGGTTTGGGAGGCTACACCTTC.

This clone was detected once. The chain carries TRBV9 and TRBJ1-1; D gene ambiguous. V was pared by 0 bases and J by 1 base, with 10 bases between. CDR3 length: 15 residues. Germline lookup yields CDR1 SGDLS and CDR2 YYNGEE. The CDR3 loop is CASSVAWAGNTEAFF. DNA for the CDR3: TGTGCCAGCAGCGTAGCGTGGGCCGGGAACACTGAAGCTTTCTTT.

The chain employs TRBV9 and TRBJ1-1; 8 nucleotides align to TRBD1. Looked up from germline, CDR1 is SGDLS and CDR2 is YYNGEE. The V gene end was trimmed by 4 bases and the J gene end by 1 base; junction bases not matched to a gene: 3. CDR3 length: 14 amino acids. DNA for the CDR3: TGTGCCAGCAGCCCTGGGACAGGGAACACTGAAGCTTTCTTT. As protein: CASSPGTGNTEAFF.

This chain uses TRBV2 with TRBJ1-5; perhaps TRBD1 as D (5 bases). V was trimmed by 6 bases and J by 2 bases, leaving 17 bases between them. The CDR3 has 16 amino acids. Germline assignment: CDR1 SNHLY and CDR2 FYNNEI. In DNA, the CDR3 is TGTGCCAGCAGCTCGTACCCAGACAGCGGCAATCAGCCCCAGCATTTT. Translation: CASSSYPDSGNQPQHF.

This chain links TRBV27 with TRBJ2-7; 8 positions agree with TRBD2. V was clipped by 4 bases and J by 5 bases; unmatched bases: 10. The CDR3 is made up of 15 amino acids. Germline CDR1 MNHEY, CDR2 SMNVEV (reference sequence). CDR3: CASSSPAGVKDEQYF. CDR3 nucleotides: TGTGCCAGCAGTTCGCCAGCGGGAGTTAAGGACGAGCAGTACTTC.

This clone was recorded only once. The CDR3 bases are TGTGCCAGCAGCTTAACCCCCCCGGAGGCTGAAGCTTTCTTT. It codes for CASSLTPPEAEAFF. This rearrangement joins TRBV7-9 to TRBJ1-1; no clear D. CDR3 size: 14 residues. The V and J ends lost 2 bases and 6 bases respectively, with 13 bases between them. Per the germline V gene, CDR1 is SEHNR and CDR2 is FQNEAQ (reference sequence).

The chain links TRBV10-3 to TRBJ1-6, with 8 bases identical to TRBD1. Germline V gene sequence: CDR1 ENHRY, CDR2 SYGVKD. This CDR3 comprises 14 residues. V lost 6 bases to trimming and J lost 9 bases; unmatched junction nucleotides: 7. CDR3 protein: CAIRGQGVGSPLHF. DNA of the CDR3: TGTGCCATCAGAGGACAGGGCGTCGGTTCACCCCTCCACTTT.

V and J are TRBV18 and TRBJ1-1; D call uncertain. This CDR3 region has 12 residues. Germline assignment: CDR1 KGHSH and CDR2 LQKENI. Trimming took 3 bases from V and 7 from J, leaving 9 bases between them. CDR3 loop: CASSPLDGEAFF. CDR3 nucleotides: TGTGCCAGCTCACCTTTAGACGGTGAAGCTTTCTTT.

The rearrangement links TRBV9 to TRBJ2-3, with 7 bases that match TRBD1. The germline gives CDR1 SGDLS, CDR2 YYNGEE. The ends lost 0 bases at V and 4 bases at J; junction bases unmatched: 8. The CDR3 is 16 amino acids. The chain's CDR3 is CASSVAPTGVADTQYF. The CDR3 bases are TGTGCCAGCAGCGTAGCTCCCACAGGGGTGGCAGATACGCAGTATTTT.

This rearrangement joins TRBV25-1 to TRBJ1-1; possibly TRBD1 for D (5 bases). Per the germline V gene, CDR1 is MGHDK and CDR2 is SYGVNS. This CDR3 spans 14 amino acids. V lost 2 bases to trimming and J lost 11 bases, with 18 bases between them. CDR3 amino acids: CASSEETEVKGAFF. The DNA of the CDR3 is TGTGCCAGCAGTGAAGAGACGGAGGTGAAGGGGGCTTTCTTT.